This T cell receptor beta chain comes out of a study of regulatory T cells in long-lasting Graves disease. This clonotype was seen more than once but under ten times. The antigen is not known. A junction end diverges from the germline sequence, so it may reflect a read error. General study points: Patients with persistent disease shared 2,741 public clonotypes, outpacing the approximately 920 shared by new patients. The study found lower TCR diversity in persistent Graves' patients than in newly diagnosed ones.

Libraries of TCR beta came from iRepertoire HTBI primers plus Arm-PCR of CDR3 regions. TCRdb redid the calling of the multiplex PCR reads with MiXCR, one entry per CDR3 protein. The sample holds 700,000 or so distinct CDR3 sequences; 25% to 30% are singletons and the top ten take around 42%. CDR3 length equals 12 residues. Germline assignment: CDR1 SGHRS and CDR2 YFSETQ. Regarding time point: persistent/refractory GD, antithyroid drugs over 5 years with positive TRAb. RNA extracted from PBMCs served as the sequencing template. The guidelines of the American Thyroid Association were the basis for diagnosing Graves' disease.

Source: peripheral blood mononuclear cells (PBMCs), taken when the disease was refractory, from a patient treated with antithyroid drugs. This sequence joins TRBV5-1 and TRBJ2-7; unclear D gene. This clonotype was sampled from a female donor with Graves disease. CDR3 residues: CASRLGPYEQYF. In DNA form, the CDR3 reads TGCGCCAGCAGATTGGGTCCCTACGAGCAGTACTTC.